This T cell receptor beta chain was captured in a study of CD8 T cells in ankylosing spondylitis. Points from the study as a whole: Earlier authors reported some of these motif variants in reactive arthritis synovial fluid and blood. One TCR beta motif, made up of 7 or 8 highly homologous variants, appeared characteristic of ankylosing spondylitis blood. Peripheral blood held disease-linked clones only at relatively low frequency, and these were CD8+. Significantly higher representation of disease-linked clones was reported for matched ankylosing spondylitis synovial fluid.

With molecular barcodes, quantitative 5'-RACE was used to make the TCR beta libraries. TCRdb redid the calling of the 5' RACE reads with MiXCR, one entry per CDR3 protein. The sample gives about 840,000 distinct CDR3 sequences, over 9.5% of which show up once; 0.51% is in the top ten. The length of the CDR3 is 16 residues. Germline V gene lookup returns CDR1 MNHEY and CDR2 SVGEGT. After removal of 2 bases from V and 1 base from J, the junction contained 8 bases not matched to a gene. This clonotype has a handful of counts. Its antigen is undetermined. Sequencing was performed on blood, either unsorted or a sorted T cell fraction (not recorded which). The gene calls are TRBV6-2 or TRBV6-3 and TRBJ2-7; 7 bases match TRBD1. The TCR was taken from a male donor with ankylosing spondylitis. CDR3 sequence reads: CASSYAQGDLSYEQYF. The CDR3, as DNA: TGTGCCAGCAGTTACGCTCAGGGGGACCTTTCCTACGAGCAGTACTTC.